This entry lists 10 T cell receptor beta chains sequenced from one sample in a study of T cell responses to AZD1222 COVID-19 vaccine. Using immunoSEQ multiplex PCR, the repertoire was profiled, and TCRdb retains in-frame clones only, with some absent. Seen here are roughly 120,000 clones, 75% to 90% observed once, and the top ten hold under 3%. The specimen was peripheral blood, collected 28 days after the second AZD1222 dose. The source of these receptors is an adult who received the AZD1222 COVID-19 vaccine.

The chain has TRBV7-2 and TRBJ2-3; the D gene is possibly TRBD2 (6 bases). The CDR3 sequence is 15 residues long. V gave up 5 bases and J gave up 2 bases, with 14 bases separating them. Germline loops: CDR1 SGHTA, CDR2 FQGNSA. The chain's CDR3 is CASSQAAGYTDTQYF. The CDR3 bases are TGTGCCAGCAGCCAAGCGGCGGGGTACACAGATACGCAGTATTTT.

This rearrangement joins TRBV5-1 to TRBJ2-5, with 8 positions matching TRBD2. Germline V lookup: CDR1 SGHRS, CDR2 YFSETQ. The CDR3 runs to 16 residues. After removal of 0 bases from V and 2 bases from J, the junction contained 6 bases not matched to a gene. In nucleotides, the CDR3 is TGCGCCAGCAGCTTGGTTGCGGGGGGTCGTCAAGAGACCCAGTACTTC. Protein sequence: CASSLVAGGRQETQYF.

V gene TRBV6-5 combines with J gene TRBJ1-5, with a weak D call TRBD1 (5 bases). The germline V and J ends were trimmed by 6 bases and 3 bases, with 15 bases remaining between them. Germline-derived CDR1 and CDR2 are MNHEY and SVGAGI. The CDR3 spans 15 residues. The CDR3, as DNA: TGTGCCAGCAGCCATCCGGGACGCAACAATCAGCCCCAGCATTTT. It specifies CASSHPGRNNQPQHF.

This clone was found once. The V gene is TRBV7-2, the J gene TRBJ2-7, with a possible D match to TRBD1 (5 bases). The germline gives CDR1 SGHTA, CDR2 FQGNSA. The CDR3 sequence is 13 residues long. The CDR3, as DNA: TGTGCAGGGGCCGGGCCCAACTCCTACGAGCAGTACTTC. As protein: CAGAGPNSYEQYF.

This chain uses TRBV4-1 with TRBJ2-7; 7 nucleotides align to TRBD1. CDR1 is MGHRA, CDR2 YSYEKL, per germline. With 3 bases clipped from V and 2 bases from J, the junction kept 19 bases outside the gene matches. The CDR3 sequence is 19 residues long. CDR3 sequence (DNA): TGCGCCAGCAGCCAGCTTAGCTCCATGGGACAGTCTTATACCTACGAGCAGTACTTC. This codes for CASSQLSSMGQSYTYEQYF.

Written as DNA, the CDR3 is TGCGCCAGCAGCTTGGAGGGGCCGGACTACAATGAGCAGTTCTTC. It translates to CASSLEGPDYNEQFF. V usage is TRBV5-1 and J usage is TRBJ2-1; D may be TRBD1 (5 bases). Trimming left V 0 bases short and J 3 bases short, with 10 bases between. Germline CDR1 and CDR2: SGHRS and YFSETQ. This CDR3 contains 15 residues. The whole variable domain, filled in from reference TRBV5-1 and TRBJ2-1, reads KAGVTQTPRYLIKTRGQQVTLSCSPISGHRSVSWYQQTPGQGLQFLFEYFSETQRNKGNFPGRFSGRQFSNSRSEMNVSTLELGDSALYLCASSLEGPDYNEQFFGPGTRLTVL.

V usage is TRBV5-5 and J usage is TRBJ2-5; D gene unclear. With 1 base removed from V and 2 bases from J, the gap between germline ends came to 6 bases. Per germline, CDR1 SGHKS and CDR2 YYEKEE (reference sequence). The CDR3 has 13 amino acids. The CDR3 protein is CASSLSPQETQYF. CDR3 nucleotide sequence: TGTGCCAGCAGCTTGTCCCCACAAGAGACCCAGTACTTC.

V gene TRBV19 combines with J gene TRBJ2-2; the D gene could be TRBD1 or TRBD2 (6 bases each). The V end lost 3 bases, the J end lost 1 base, and 12 bases lay between the germline ends. From germline, CDR1 is LNHDA and CDR2 SQIVND (reference sequence). The CDR3 is 16 residues long. CDR3 DNA: TGTGCCAGTAGTATTTGGGGGCGGGGGAACACCGGGGAGCTGTTTTTT. Amino acid sequence: CASSIWGRGNTGELFF.

The table lists this clone with a few counts. The V gene is TRBV6-5, the J gene TRBJ2-2; D call uncertain. Germline V gene data show CDR1 as MNHEY and CDR2 as SVGAGI. V shed 10 bases and J shed 0 bases, with 12 bases lying between them. The CDR3 loop spans 14 amino acids. CDR3 protein: CATTRQPNTGELFF. As DNA, the CDR3 is TGTGCCACCACCCGGCAGCCGAACACCGGGGAGCTGTTTTTT.

The chain couples TRBV18 to TRBJ1-2; D is undetermined. The germline V gene has CDR1 KGHSH and CDR2 LQKENI. CDR3 length: 14 amino acids. With 0 bases removed from V and 3 bases from J, the gap between germline ends came to 8 bases. Here the CDR3 DNA reads TGTGCCAGCTCACCACCGACCCGCTACTATGGCTACACCTTC. Its protein product is CASSPPTRYYGYTF.